This T cell receptor (beta chain) emerged from a study of cytomegalovirus exposure and HLA in healthy donors. Whole-study results and caveats: According to a later analysis, donors in an Asian-associated ancestry cluster reportedly had fewer N-insertions than the roughly 640-donor mean. Several top significant clusters appeared, in a later analysis, to be linked to common viral pathogens. V- and J-gene trimming of TCR beta was linked (in a later analysis) to a missense DCLRE1C variant.

The PCR contained 60 Vbeta and 13 Jbeta primers. TCRdb's table, derived via immunoSEQ multiplex PCR, lists solely in-frame clones and lacks some. The sample carries about 70,000 clones, just over 85% recorded once. A note on this clone: The antigen is undetermined.

The CDR3 runs 12 residues. V lost 4 bases and J 4 bases, leaving 7 bases between the germline ends. The germline CDR1 and CDR2 sequences are SGHTS and YDEGEE. The origin of this receptor is a woman in her 30s in good health and CMV-seronegative. Sample: PBMCs. The chain joins TRBV5-8 to TRBJ2-3, with D possibly being TRBD1 (5 bases). CDR3 region: CASSPTADTQYF. For the CDR3, the DNA is TGTGCCAGCAGCCCGACAGCAGATACGCAGTATTTT.